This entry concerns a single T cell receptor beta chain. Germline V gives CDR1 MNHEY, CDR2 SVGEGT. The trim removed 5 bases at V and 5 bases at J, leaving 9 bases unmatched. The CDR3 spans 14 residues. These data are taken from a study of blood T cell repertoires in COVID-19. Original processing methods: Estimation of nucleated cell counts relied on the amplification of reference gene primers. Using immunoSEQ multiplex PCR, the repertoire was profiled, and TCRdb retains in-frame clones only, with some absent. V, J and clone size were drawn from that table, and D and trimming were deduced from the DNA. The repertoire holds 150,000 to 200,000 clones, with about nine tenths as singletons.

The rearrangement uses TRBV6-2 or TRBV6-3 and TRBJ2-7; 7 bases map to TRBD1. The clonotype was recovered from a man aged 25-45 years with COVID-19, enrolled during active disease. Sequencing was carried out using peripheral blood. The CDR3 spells CASSTPRQGNEQYF. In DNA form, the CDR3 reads TGTGCCAGCAGTACCCCCCGACAGGGAAACGAGCAGTACTTC.